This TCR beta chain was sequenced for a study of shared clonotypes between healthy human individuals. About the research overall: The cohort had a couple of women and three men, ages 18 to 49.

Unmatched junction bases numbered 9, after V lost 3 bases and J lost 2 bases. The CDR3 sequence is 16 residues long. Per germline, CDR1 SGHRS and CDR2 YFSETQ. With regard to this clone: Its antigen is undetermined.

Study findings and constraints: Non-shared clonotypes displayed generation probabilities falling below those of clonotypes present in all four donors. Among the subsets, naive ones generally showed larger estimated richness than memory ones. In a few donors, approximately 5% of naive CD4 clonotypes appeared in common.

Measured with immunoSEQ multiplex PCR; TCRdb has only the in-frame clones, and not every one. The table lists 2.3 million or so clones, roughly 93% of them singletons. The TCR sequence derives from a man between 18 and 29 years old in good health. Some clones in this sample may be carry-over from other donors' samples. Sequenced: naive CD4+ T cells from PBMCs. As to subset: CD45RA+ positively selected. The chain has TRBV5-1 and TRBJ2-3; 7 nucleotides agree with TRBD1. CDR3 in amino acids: CASSYNSGTATDTQYF. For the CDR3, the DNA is TGCGCCAGCAGCTACAATTCCGGGACAGCCACAGATACGCAGTATTTT.